This T cell receptor (beta chain) was identified during a study of T cell responses to AZD1222 COVID-19 vaccine. Turning to the study itself: Second doses that came at about 4 or about 12 weeks were put together.

On this clone: Its antigen is unidentified.

Study findings and constraints: Spike regions recognized by vaccine-associated CD4 TCRs spanned the protein, led by 160-218 and 743-854. In the spike-specific TCR repertoire, nearly half reportedly target unmutated variant regions. There were mostly white British donors and more females than males, and clonal diversity was possibly underestimated.

V dropped 6 bases and J dropped 4; count of bases not matched to a gene: 6. CDR3 length: 15 residues. Germline V gene lookup returns CDR1 MNHEY and CDR2 SMNVEV (reference sequence). The table came from immunoSEQ multiplex PCR; TCRdb's copy has only in-frame clones and leaves some out. The sample lists around 160,000 clones, almost 90% seen once, with 5.5% in the top ten. This TCR derives from an adult in good health. The chain uses TRBV27 and TRBJ2-6, with 7 bases identical to TRBD1. The sample here was peripheral blood, taken on day 0 of AZD1222 vaccination. The CDR3 reads CASRKTGAGANVLTF. The CDR3 nucleotides read TGTGCCAGCAGGAAAACAGGGGCCGGGGCCAACGTCCTGACTTTC.